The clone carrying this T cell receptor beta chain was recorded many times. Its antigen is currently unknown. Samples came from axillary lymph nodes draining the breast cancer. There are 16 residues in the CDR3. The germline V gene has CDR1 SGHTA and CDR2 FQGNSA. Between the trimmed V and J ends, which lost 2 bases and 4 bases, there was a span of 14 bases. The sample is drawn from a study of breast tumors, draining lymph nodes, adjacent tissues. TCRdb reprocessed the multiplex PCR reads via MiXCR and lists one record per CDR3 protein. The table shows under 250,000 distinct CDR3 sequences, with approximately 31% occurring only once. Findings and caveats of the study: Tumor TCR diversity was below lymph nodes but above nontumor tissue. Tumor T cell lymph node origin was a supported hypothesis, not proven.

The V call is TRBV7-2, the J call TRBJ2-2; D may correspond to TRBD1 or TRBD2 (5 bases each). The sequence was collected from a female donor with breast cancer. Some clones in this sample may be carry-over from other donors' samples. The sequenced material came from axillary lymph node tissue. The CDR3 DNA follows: TGTGCCAGCAGCTTAAGAGGGCAGGGTGGCACCGGGGAGCTGTTTTTT. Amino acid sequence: CASSLRGQGGTGELFF.